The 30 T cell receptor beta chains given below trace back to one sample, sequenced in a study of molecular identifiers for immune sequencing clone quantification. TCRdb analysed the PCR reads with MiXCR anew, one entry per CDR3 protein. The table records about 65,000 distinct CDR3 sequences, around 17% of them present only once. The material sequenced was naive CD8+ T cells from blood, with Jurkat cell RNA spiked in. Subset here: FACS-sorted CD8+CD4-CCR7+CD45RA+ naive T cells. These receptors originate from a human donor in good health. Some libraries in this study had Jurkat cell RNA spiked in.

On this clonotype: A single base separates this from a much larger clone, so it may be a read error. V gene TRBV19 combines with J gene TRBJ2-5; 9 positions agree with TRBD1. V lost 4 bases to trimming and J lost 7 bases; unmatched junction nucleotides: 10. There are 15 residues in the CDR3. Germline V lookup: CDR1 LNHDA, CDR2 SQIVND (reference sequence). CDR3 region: CASSSRQGVRGTQYF. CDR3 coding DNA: TGTGCCAGTAGTAGCAGACAGGGGGTTCGAGGGACCCAGTACTTC.

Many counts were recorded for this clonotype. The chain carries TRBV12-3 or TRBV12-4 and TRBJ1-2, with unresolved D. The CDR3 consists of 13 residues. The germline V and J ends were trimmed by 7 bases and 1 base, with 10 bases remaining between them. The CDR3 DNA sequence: TGTGCCAGCACCCAAGCGTATAACTATGGCTACACCTTC. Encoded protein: CASTQAYNYGYTF.

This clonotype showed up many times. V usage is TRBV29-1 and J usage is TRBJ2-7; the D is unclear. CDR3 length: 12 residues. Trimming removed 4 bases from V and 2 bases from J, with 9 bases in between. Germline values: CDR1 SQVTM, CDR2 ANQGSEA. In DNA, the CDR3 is TGCAGCGTTGTCTGGGATACCTACGAGCAGTACTTC. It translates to CSVVWDTYEQYF.

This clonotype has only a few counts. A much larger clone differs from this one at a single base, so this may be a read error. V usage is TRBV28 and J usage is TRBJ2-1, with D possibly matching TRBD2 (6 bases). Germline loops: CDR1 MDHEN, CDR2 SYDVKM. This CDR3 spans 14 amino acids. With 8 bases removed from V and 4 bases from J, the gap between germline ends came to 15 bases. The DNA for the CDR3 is TGTGCCAGCGTAGCGGACGGCGCGTACAATGAGCAGTTCTTC. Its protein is CASVADGAYNEQFF.

The CDR3 spells CASVHAREGLGTQYF. DNA of the CDR3: TGTGCCAGCGTTCACGCGAGAGAAGGGTTAGGTACGCAGTATTTT. The chain recombines TRBV28 with TRBJ2-3; D not certain. This CDR3 region has 15 residues. Trimming took 8 bases from V and 8 from J, leaving 23 bases between them. The germline CDR1 and CDR2 sequences are MDHEN and SYDVKM.

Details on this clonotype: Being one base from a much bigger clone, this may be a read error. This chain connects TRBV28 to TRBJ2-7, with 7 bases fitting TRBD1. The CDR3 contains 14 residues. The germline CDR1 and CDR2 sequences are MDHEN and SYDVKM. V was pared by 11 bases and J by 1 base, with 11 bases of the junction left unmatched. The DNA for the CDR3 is TGTGCCTGCACCCCGACAGGGCTATCCTACGAGCAGTACTTC. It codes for CACTPTGLSYEQYF. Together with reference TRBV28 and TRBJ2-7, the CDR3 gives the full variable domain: DVKVTQSSRYLVKRTGEKVFLECVQDMDHENMFWYRQDPGLGLRLIYFSYDVKMKEKGDIPEGYSVSREKKERFSLILESASTNQTSMYLCACTPTGLSYEQYFGPGTRLTVT.

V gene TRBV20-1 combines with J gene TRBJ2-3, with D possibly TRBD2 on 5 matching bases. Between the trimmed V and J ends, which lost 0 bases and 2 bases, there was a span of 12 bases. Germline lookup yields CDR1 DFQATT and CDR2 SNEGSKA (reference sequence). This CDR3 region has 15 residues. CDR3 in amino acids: CSARDKRPHTDTQYF. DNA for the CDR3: TGCAGTGCTAGAGACAAGCGGCCACACACAGATACGCAGTATTTT.

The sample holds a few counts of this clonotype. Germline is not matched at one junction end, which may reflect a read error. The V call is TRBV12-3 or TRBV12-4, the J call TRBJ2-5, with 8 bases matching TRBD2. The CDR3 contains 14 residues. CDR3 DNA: TGTGCCAGCAGTTTAACTAGCGGCCAAGAGAGCCAGTACTTC. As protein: CASSLTSGQESQYF.

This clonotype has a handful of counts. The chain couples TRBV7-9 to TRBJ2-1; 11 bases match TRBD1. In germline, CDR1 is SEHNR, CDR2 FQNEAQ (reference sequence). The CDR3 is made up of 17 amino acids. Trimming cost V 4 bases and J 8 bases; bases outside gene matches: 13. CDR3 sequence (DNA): TGTGCCAGCAGCTCGAAAGGGACAGGGGGAATCGGACATGAGCAGTTCTTC. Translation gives CASSSKGTGGIGHEQFF.

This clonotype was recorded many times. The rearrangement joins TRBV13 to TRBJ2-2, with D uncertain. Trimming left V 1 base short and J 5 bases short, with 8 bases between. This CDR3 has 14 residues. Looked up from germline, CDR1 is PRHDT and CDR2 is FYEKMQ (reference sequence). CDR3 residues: CASSLVLKTGELFF. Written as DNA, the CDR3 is TGTGCCAGCAGCTTAGTGTTGAAAACCGGGGAGCTGTTTTTT.

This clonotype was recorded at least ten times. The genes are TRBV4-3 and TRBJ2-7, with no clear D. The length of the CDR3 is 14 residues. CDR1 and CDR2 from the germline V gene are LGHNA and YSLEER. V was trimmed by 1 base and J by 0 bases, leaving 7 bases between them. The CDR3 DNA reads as TGCGCCAGCAGCCAAGGATACAGCTCCTACGAGCAGTACTTC. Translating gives CASSQGYSSYEQYF.

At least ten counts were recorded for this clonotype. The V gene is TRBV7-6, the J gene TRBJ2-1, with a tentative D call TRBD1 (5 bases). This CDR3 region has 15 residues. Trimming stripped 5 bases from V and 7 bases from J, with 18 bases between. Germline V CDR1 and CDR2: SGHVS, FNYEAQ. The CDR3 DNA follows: TGTGCCAGCAGCATAGATCCGACAGTCGATAATGAGCAGTTCTTC. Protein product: CASSIDPTVDNEQFF.

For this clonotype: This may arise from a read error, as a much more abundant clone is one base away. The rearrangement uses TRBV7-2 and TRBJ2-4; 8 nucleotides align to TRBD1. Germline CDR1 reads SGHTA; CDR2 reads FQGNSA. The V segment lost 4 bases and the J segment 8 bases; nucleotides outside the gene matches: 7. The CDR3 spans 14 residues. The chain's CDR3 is CASSSPTGVDIQYF. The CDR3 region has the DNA TGTGCCAGCAGCTCCCCGACAGGGGTGGACATTCAGTACTTC. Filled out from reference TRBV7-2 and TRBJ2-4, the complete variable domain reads GAGVSQSPSNKVTEKGKDVELRCDPISGHTALYWYRQSLGQGLEFLIYFQGNSAPDKSGLPSDRFSAERTGGSVSTLTIQRTQQEDSAVYLCASSSPTGVDIQYFGAGTRLSVL.

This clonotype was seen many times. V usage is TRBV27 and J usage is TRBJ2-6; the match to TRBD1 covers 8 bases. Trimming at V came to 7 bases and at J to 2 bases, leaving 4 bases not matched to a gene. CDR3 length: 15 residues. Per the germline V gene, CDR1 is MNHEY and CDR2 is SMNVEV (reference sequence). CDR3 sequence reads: CASTTGGPGANVLTF. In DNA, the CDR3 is TGTGCCAGCACCACAGGGGGGCCTGGGGCCAACGTCCTGACTTTC.

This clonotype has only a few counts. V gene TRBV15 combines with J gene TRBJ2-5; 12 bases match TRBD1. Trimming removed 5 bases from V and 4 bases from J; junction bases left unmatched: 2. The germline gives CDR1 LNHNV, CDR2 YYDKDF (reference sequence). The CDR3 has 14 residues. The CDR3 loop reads CATSGTGGSETQYF. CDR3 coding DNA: TGTGCCACCAGCGGGACAGGGGGCTCAGAGACCCAGTACTTC.

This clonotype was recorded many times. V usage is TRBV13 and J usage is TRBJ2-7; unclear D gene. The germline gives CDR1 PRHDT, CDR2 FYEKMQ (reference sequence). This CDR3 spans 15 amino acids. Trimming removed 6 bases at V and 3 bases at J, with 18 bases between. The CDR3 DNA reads TGTGCCAGCAGGGCCGAAGGGAACCCAATCTACGAGCAGTACTTC. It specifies CASRAEGNPIYEQYF.

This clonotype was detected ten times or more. CDR3 loop: CASSFGDRDHEQYF. CDR3 coding DNA: TGTGCCAGCAGCTTCGGAGACAGGGACCACGAGCAGTACTTC. J is TRBJ2-7 and V is TRBV5-4, with 7 bases lining up with TRBD1. Germline CDR1 SGHNT, CDR2 YYREEE (reference sequence). Unmatched junction bases numbered 7, after V lost 2 bases and J lost 5 bases. The CDR3 length is 14 residues.

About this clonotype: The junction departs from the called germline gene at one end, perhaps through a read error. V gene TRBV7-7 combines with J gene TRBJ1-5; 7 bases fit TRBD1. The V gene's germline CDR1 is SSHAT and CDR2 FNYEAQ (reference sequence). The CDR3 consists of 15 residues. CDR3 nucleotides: TGTGCTAGCAGTCGACAGGGTATTGGCAATCAGCCCCAGCATTTT. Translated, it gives CASSRQGIGNQPQHF. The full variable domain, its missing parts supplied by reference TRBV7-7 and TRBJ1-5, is GAGVSQSPRYKVTKRGQDVTLRCDPISSHATLYWYQQALGQGPEFLTYFNYEAQPDKSGLPSDRFSAERPEGSISTLTIQRTEQRDSAMYRCASSRQGIGNQPQHFGDGTRLSIL.

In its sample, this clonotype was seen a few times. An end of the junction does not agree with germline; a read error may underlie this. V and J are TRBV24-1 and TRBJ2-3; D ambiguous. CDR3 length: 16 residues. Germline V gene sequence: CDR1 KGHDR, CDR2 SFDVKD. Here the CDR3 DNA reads TGTGCCGCCAGTGACACAATAAGGGCAGATTCAGATACGCAGTATTTT. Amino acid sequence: CAASDTIRADSDTQYF.

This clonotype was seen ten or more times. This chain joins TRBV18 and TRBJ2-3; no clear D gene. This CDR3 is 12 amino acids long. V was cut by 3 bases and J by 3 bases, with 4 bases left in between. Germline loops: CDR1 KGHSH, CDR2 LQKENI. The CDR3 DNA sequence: TGTGCCAGCTCACCCCAGACAGATACGCAGTATTTT. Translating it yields CASSPQTDTQYF. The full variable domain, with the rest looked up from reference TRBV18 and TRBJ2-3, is NAGVMQNPRHLVRRRGQEARLRCSPMKGHSHVYWYRQLPEEGLKFMVYLQKENIIDESGMPKERFSAEFPKEGPSILRIQQVVRGDSAAYFCASSPQTDTQYFGPGTRLTVL.

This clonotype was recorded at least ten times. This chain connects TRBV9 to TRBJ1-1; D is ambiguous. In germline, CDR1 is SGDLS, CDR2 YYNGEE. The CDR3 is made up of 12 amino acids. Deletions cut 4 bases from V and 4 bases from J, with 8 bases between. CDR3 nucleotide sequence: TGTGCCAGCAGCCCCTTTGGCACTGAAGCTTTCTTT. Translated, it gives CASSPFGTEAFF.

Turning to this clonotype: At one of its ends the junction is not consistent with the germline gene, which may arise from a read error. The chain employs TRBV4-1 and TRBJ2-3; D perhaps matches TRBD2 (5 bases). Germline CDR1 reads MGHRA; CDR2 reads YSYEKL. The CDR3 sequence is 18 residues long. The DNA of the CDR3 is TGCGCCAGCAGCCAAGGGTACCTAGGAGCGGCTAGCACGGATATGCAGTATTTT. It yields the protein CASSQGYLGAASTDMQYF.

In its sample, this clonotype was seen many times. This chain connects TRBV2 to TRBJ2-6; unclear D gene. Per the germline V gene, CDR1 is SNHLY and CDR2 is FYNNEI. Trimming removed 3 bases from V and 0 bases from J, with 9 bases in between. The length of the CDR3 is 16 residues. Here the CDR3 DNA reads TGTGCCAGCAGTGACCCCCGATTCTCTGGGGCCAACGTCCTGACTTTC. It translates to CASSDPRFSGANVLTF.

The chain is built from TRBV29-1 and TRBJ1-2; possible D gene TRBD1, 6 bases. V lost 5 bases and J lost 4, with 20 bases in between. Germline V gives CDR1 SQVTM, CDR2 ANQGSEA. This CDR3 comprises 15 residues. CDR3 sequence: CSVRGPNSMGYGYTF. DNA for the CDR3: TGCAGCGTTCGGGGGCCCAACTCAATGGGCTATGGCTACACCTTC.

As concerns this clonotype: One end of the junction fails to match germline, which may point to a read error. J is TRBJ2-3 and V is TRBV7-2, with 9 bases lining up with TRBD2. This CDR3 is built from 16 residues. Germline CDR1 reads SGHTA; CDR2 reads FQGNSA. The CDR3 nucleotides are TGTGCCAGCAGCCCAACGACTAGCGGATACTCAGATACGCAGTACTTT. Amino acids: CASSPTTSGYSDTQYF.

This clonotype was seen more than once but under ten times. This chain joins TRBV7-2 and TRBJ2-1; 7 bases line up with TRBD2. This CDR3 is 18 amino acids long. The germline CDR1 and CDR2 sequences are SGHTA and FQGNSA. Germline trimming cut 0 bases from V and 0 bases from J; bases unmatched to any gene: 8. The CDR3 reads CASSLASSGRGSYNEQFF. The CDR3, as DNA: TGTGCCAGCAGCTTAGCATCGTCGGGGAGGGGCTCCTACAATGAGCAGTTCTTC. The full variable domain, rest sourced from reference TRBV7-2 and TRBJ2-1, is GAGVSQSPSNKVTEKGKDVELRCDPISGHTALYWYRQSLGQGLEFLIYFQGNSAPDKSGLPSDRFSAERTGGSVSTLTIQRTQQEDSAVYLCASSLASSGRGSYNEQFFGPGTRLTVL.

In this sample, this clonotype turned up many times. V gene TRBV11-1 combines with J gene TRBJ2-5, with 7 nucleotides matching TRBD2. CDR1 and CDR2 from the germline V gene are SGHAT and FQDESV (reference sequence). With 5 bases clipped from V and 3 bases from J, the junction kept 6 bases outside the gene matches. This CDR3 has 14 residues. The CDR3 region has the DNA TGTGCCAGCAGCCCTCGACTAGCTGAAGAGACCCAGTACTTC. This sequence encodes CASSPRLAEETQYF. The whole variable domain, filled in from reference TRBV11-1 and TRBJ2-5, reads EAEVAQSPRYKITEKSQAVAFWCDPISGHATLYWYRQILGQGPELLVQFQDESVVDDSQLPKDRFSAERLKGVDSTLKIQPAELGDSAMYLCASSPRLAEETQYFGPGTRLLVL.

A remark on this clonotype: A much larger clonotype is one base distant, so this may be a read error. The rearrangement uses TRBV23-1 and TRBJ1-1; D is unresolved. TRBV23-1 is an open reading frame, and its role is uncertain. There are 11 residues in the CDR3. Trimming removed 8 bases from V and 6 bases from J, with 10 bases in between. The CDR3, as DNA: TGCGCCAGCGATATCGCCGCTGAAGCTTTCTTT. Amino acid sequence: CASDIAAEAFF.

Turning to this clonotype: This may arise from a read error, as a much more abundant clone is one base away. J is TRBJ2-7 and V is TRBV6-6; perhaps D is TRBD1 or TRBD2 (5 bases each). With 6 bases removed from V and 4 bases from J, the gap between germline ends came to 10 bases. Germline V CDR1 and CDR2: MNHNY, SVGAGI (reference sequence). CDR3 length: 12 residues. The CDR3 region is CASRGDEYEQYF. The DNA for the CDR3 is TGTGCCAGCAGGGGGGACGAGTACGAGCAGTACTTC.

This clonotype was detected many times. For the CDR3, the DNA is TGTGCCAGCAGCCCGACAGGGGGCCGGGAGACCCAGTACTTC. Protein: CASSPTGGRETQYF. The chain carries TRBV14 and TRBJ2-5; 10 positions agree with TRBD1. CDR1 and CDR2 (germline): SGHDN, FVKESK. The trim removed 4 bases at V and 5 bases at J, leaving 4 bases unmatched. The CDR3 covers 14 residues. Full variable domain (remainder filled in from reference TRBV14 and TRBJ2-5): EAGVTQFPSHSVIEKGQTVTLRCDPISGHDNLYWYRRVMGKEIKFLLHFVKESKQDESGMPNNRFLAERTGGTYSTLKVQPAELEDSGVYFCASSPTGGRETQYFGPGTRLLVL.